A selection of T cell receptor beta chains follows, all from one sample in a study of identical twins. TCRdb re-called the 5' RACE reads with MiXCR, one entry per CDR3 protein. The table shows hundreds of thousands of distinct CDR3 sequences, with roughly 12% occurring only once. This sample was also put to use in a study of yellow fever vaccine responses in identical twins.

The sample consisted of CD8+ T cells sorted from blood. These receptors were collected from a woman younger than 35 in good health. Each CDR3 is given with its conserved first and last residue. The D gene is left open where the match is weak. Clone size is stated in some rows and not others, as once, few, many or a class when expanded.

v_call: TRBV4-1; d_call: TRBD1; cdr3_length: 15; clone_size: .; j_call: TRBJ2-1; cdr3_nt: TGCGCCAGCAGCCCCCGGGACAGCAGCTTCAATGAGCAGTTCTTC; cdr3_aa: CASSPRDSSFNEQFF
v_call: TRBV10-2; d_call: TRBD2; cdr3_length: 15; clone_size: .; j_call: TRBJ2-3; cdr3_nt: TGCGCCAGCAGTGAGGTAGCGGGGGCCGAGGATACGCAGTATTTT; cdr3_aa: CASSEVAGAEDTQYF
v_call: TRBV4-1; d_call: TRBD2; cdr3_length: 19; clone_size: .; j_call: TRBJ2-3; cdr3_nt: TGCGCCACCACTTTGGGGTCGCCTGGAGGACTAGCGTTAACAGATACGCAGTATTTT; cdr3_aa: CATTLGSPGGLALTDTQYF
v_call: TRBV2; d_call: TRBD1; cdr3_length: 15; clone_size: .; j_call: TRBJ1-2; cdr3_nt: TGTGCCAGCAGTGAAGAGAGGGGACAGGGGGTTGGCTACACCTTC; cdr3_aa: CASSEERGQGVGYTF
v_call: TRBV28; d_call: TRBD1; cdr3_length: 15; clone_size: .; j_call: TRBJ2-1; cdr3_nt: TGTGCCAGCAGTCTCACAGGGGATCGTGACAATGAGCAGTTCTTC; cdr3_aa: CASSLTGDRDNEQFF
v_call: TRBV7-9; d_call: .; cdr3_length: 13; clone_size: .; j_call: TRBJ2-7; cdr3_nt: TGTGCCAGCTCGGCAGGGCGCGCCTACGAGCAGTACTTC; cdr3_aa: CASSAGRAYEQYF
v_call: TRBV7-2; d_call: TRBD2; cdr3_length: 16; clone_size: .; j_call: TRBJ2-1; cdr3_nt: TGTGCCAGCAGCCGAAGTCGGACTAGCGGAAACAATGAGCAGTTCTTC; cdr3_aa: CASSRSRTSGNNEQFF
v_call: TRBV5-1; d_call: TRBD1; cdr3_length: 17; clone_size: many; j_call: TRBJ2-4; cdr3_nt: TGCGCCAGCAGCTCTCCGGGACAGGGGAAAGCCAAAAACATTCAGTACTTC; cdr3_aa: CASSSPGQGKAKNIQYF
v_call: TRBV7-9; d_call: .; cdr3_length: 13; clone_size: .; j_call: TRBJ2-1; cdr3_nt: TGTGCCAGCAGCTTACAGGCAGACAATGAGCAGTTCTTC; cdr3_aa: CASSLQADNEQFF
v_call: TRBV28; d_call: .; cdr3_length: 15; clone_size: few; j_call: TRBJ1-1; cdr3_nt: TGTGCCAGCAGTTTATTTGGGGGGCAGGGCACTGAAGCTTTCTTT; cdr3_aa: CASSLFGGQGTEAFF
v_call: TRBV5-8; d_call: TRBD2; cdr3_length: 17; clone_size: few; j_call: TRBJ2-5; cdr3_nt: TGTGCCAGCAGCTTGGGTTGGGGGGGACTACTGCAAGAGACCCAGTACTTC; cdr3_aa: CASSLGWGGLLQETQYF
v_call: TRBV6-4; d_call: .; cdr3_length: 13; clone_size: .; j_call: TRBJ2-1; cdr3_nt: TGTGCCAGCAGTGACTCGGCTTACAATGAGCAGTTCTTC; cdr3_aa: CASSDSAYNEQFF
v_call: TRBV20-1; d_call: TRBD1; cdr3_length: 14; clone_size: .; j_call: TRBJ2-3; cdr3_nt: TGCAGTGCCAACCCGACAGGGCAGGCAGATACGCAGTATTTT; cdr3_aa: CSANPTGQADTQYF
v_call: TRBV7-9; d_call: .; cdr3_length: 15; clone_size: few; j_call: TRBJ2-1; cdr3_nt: TGTGCCAGCAGCTTAGCGGGGGCGGACTTCAATGAGCAGTTCTTC; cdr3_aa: CASSLAGADFNEQFF
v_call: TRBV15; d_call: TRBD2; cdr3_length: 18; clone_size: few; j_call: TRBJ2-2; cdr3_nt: TGTGCCACCAGCAGACGGGAGGGGTACAGGGAAGACACCGGGGAGCTGTTTTTT; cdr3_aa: CATSRREGYREDTGELFF
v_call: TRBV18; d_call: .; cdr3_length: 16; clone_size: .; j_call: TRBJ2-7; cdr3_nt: TGTGCCAGCTCACCACGAGGCGGCTACCCCACCTACGAGCAGTACTTC; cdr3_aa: CASSPRGGYPTYEQYF
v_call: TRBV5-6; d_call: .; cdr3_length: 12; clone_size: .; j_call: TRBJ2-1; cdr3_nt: TGTGCCAGCAGCTTTGGACCTACTGAGCAGTTCTTC; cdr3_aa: CASSFGPTEQFF
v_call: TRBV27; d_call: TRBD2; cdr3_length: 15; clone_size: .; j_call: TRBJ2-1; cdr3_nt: TGTGCCAGCAGTTTCCAGCGGGGGGGCAACAATGAGCAGTTCTTC; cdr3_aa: CASSFQRGGNNEQFF
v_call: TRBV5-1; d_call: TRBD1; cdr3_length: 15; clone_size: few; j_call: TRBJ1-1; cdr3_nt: TGCGCCAGCAGCTTGGGGACAGGGGCGGTCACTGAAGCTTTCTTT; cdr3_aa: CASSLGTGAVTEAFF
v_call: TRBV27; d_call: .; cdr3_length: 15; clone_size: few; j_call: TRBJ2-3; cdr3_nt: TGTGCCAGCAGTTTAAAAAGGGGTCGCACAGATACGCAGTATTTT; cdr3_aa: CASSLKRGRTDTQYF
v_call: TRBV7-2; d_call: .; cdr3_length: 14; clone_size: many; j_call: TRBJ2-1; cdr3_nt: TGTGCCAGCAGCTCAAATGCGGGATGGAATGAGCAGTTCTTC; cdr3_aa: CASSSNAGWNEQFF
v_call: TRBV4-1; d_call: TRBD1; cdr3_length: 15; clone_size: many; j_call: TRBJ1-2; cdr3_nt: TGCGCCAGCAGCCAGGGGACAGGGGAAGGCTATGGCTACACCTTC; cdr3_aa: CASSQGTGEGYGYTF
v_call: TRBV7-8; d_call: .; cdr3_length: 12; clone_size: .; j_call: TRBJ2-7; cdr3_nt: TGTGCCAGCAGCTCCCTATTCTACGAGCAGTACTTC; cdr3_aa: CASSSLFYEQYF
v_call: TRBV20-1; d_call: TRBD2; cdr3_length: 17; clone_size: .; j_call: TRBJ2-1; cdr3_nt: TGCAGTGCTATAACCCCTGGGACTAGCGGGAGATGGGATGAGCAGTTCTTC; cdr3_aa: CSAITPGTSGRWDEQFF
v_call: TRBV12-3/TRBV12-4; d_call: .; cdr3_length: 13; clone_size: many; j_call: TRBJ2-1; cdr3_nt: TGTGCCAGCAGTGCCGCGAGCCCAAATGAGCAGTTCTTC; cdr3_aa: CASSAASPNEQFF
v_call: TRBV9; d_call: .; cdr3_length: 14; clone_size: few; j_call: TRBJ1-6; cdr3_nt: TGTGCCAGCAGCGTATACGGGTCGAATTCACCCCTCCACTTT; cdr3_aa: CASSVYGSNSPLHF
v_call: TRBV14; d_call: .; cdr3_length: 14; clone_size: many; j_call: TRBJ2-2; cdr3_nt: TGTGCCAGCAGCCAAGCCCTAAACACCGGGGAGCTGTTTTTT; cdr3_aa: CASSQALNTGELFF
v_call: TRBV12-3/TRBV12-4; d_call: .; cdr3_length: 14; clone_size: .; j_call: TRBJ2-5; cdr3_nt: TGTGCCAGCAGGTCCGGGACGGAGGAAGAGACCCAGTACTTC; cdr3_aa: CASRSGTEEETQYF
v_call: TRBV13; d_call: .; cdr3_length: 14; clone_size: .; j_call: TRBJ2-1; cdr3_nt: TGTGCCAGCAGCATCCGGGACAACTACAATGAGCAGTTCTTC; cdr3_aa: CASSIRDNYNEQFF
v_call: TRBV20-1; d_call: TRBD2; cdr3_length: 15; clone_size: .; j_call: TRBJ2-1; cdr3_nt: TGCAGTGCTAGAGATCCAGCGGGGGTCTACAATGAGCAGTTCTTC; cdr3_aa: CSARDPAGVYNEQFF
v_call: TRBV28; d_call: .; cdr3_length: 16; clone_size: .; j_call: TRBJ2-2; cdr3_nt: TGTGCCAGCAACTTAGGACCGTGGCGAGGCACCGGGGAGCTGTTTTTT; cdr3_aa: CASNLGPWRGTGELFF
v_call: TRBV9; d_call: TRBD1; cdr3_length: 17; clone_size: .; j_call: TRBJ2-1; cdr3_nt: TGTGCCAGCAGCGCTGGGGACAGGGGCCATACCTACAATGAGCAGTTCTTC; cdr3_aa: CASSAGDRGHTYNEQFF
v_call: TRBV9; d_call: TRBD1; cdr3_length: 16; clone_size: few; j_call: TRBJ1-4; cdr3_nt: TGTGCCAGCAGCCCTTACAGGGGTGCAACTAATGAAAAACTGTTTTTT; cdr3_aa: CASSPYRGATNEKLFF
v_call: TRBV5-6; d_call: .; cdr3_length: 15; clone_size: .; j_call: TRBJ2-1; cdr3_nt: TGTGCCAGCAGCTTGGTACTAGTCTCCTACAATGAGCAGTTCTTC; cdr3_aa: CASSLVLVSYNEQFF
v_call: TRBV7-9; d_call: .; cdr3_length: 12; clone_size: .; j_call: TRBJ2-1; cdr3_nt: TGTGCCAGCAGTCCCGATCTCGATGAGCAGTTCTTC; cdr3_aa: CASSPDLDEQFF
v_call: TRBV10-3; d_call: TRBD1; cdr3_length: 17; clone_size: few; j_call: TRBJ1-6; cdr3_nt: TGTGCCATCAGTGAGACAACGACAGGGGCCTATAATTCACCCCTCCACTTT; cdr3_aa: CAISETTTGAYNSPLHF
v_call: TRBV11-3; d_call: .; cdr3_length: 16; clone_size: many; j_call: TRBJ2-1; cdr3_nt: TGTGCCAGCAGCTTAGATGGGCGGACCTACTACAATGAGCAGTTCTTC; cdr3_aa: CASSLDGRTYYNEQFF
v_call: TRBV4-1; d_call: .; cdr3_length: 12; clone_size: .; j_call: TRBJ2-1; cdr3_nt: TGCGCCAGCAGCCAAGATAGCCATGAGCAGTTCTTC; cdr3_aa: CASSQDSHEQFF
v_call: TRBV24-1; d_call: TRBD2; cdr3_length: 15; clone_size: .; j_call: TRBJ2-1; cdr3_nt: TGTGCCACCAGTGATGTTCTAGCGGGGGACAATGAGCAGTTCTTC; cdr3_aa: CATSDVLAGDNEQFF
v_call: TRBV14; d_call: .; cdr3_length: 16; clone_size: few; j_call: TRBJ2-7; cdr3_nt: TGTGCCAGCAGCCAATCGAGTCGGCTAGCAGCCTACGAGCAGTACTTC; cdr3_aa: CASSQSSRLAAYEQYF
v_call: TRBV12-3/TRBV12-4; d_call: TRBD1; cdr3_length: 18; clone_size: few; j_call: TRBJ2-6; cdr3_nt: TGTGCCAGCACCACCCTGGACAGGTTCAGCTCTGGGGCCAACGTCCTGACTTTC; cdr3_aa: CASTTLDRFSSGANVLTF
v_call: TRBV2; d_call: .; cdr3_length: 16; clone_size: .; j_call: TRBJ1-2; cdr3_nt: TGTGCCAGCAGTGAACGGTACCGAGGGGGGAGCTATGGCTACACCTTC; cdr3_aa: CASSERYRGGSYGYTF
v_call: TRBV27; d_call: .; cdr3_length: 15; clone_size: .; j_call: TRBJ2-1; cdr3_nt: TGTGCCAGCAGAAGCGGGTTCACCCCCTACAATGAGCAGTTCTTC; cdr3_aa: CASRSGFTPYNEQFF